The rows below give T cell receptor beta chains drawn from one sample of a study of cytomegalovirus exposure and HLA in healthy donors. Generated by immunoSEQ multiplex PCR, the TCRdb table keeps only in-frame clones and is missing some. The data contain about 200,000 clones, approximately 87% of them seen just once; the ten biggest clones take up around 5.6%. The sample taken for sequencing was PBMCs. The receptors stem from a woman between 18 and 29 years old in good health and CMV-seronegative. Both conserved end residues are part of each CDR3. The D gene is left open where the match is weak. Clone sizes are given selectively: once, few, many, or a class where the clone is expanded.

.,TRBJ1-1,.,TRBV6-6,CASSPPTNTEAFF,TGTGCCAGCAGTCCACCTACGAACACTGAAGCTTTCTTT
.,TRBJ1-6,.,TRBV30,CAWSASLTRSPLHF,TGTGCCTGGAGTGCCTCCTTGACACGTTCACCCCTCCACTTT
many,TRBJ1-5,.,TRBV4-1,CASSQDWGTQPQHF,TGCGCCAGCAGCCAAGATTGGGGAACTCAGCCCCAGCATTTT
.,TRBJ1-1,.,TRBV13,CASSPLGRNTEAFF,TGTGCCAGCAGCCCCCTCGGGAGGAACACTGAAGCTTTCTTT
.,TRBJ2-2,.,TRBV18,CASSPRSSLNTGELFF,TGTGCCAGCTCACCACGGTCCAGCCTAAACACCGGGGAGCTGTTTTTT
.,TRBJ2-7,TRBD2,TRBV5-4,CASSLLAGGREQYF,TGTGCCAGCAGCTTGCTAGCGGGAGGTCGGGAGCAGTACTTC
once,TRBJ2-7,TRBD1,TRBV18,CASSYGQGNSYEQYF,TGTGCCAGCTCATACGGACAGGGCAACTCCTACGAGCAGTACTTC
once,TRBJ1-1,.,TRBV5-1,CASGFEGTTEAFF,TGCGCCAGCGGGTTCGAGGGGACAACTGAAGCTTTCTTT
.,TRBJ1-1,TRBD1,TRBV2,CASSESTGGLRNTEAFF,TGTGCCAGCAGTGAGAGTACAGGGGGCTTAAGGAACACTGAAGCTTTCTTT
.,TRBJ1-2,.,TRBV6-1,CASSWDPASYGYTF,TGTGCCAGCAGTTGGGACCCTGCTTCTTATGGCTACACCTTC
.,TRBJ2-1,TRBD2,TRBV7-2,CASSLIYGLGNNEQFF,TGTGCCAGCAGCTTAATTTACGGACTAGGGAACAATGAGCAGTTCTTC
.,TRBJ2-1,TRBD1,TRBV7-3,CASSPQGAAEQFF,TGTGCCAGCAGCCCCCAGGGGGCGGCTGAGCAGTTCTTC
.,TRBJ1-2,.,TRBV28,CASSPPAGYGYTF,TGTGCCAGCAGTCCCCCGGCCGGCTATGGCTACACCTTC
.,TRBJ1-5,.,TRBV6-5,CASSRGQGQPQHF,TGTGCCAGCAGTCGAGGCCAGGGTCAGCCCCAGCATTTT
.,TRBJ1-2,.,TRBV11-2,CASSQGGQGSVYGYTF,TGTGCCAGCAGCCAAGGGGGGCAGGGATCGGTCTATGGCTACACCTTC
.,TRBJ2-4,.,TRBV15,CATSRDLGPYDIQYF,TGTGCCACCAGCAGAGACTTGGGACCTTATGACATTCAGTACTTC
.,TRBJ2-1,.,TRBV27,CASSLSDRPYNEQFF,TGTGCCAGCAGTTTATCGGACAGACCATACAATGAGCAGTTCTTC
.,TRBJ1-1,.,TRBV9,CASSVTRMSEAFF,TGTGCCAGCAGCGTAACCCGGATGTCTGAAGCTTTCTTT
.,TRBJ1-5,.,TRBV6-1,CASSEGGREQPQHF,TGTGCCAGCAGTGAAGGGGGCAGGGAACAGCCCCAGCATTTT
once,TRBJ2-7,.,TRBV10-1,CASSETLYEQYF,TGCGCCAGCAGTGAAACCCTCTACGAGCAGTACTTC
.,TRBJ1-1,.,TRBV6-1,CASSEEGQGGTEAFF,TGTGCCAGCAGTGAAGAAGGGCAGGGCGGCACTGAAGCTTTCTTT
few,TRBJ1-1,.,TRBV7-2,CASSFSRARGTEAFF,TGTGCCAGCAGCTTTTCCAGGGCTCGCGGAACTGAAGCTTTCTTT
.,TRBJ1-3,.,TRBV6-1,CASSEGTAGNTIYF,TGTGCCAGCAGTGAAGGGACTGCTGGAAACACCATATATTTT
.,TRBJ1-6,.,TRBV30,CAWSQTNTLHF,TGTGCCTGGAGTCAGACAAATACCCTCCACTTT
.,TRBJ1-1,.,TRBV29-1,CSVGPSGTEAFF,TGCAGCGTTGGGCCCAGTGGCACTGAAGCTTTCTTT
.,TRBJ2-1,.,TRBV6-5,CASSNLQYHNEQFF,TGTGCCAGCAGTAACCTCCAGTACCACAATGAGCAGTTCTTC